The rows below give T cell receptor beta chains drawn from one sample of a study of human T cells and chemical hapten exposure. Via MiXCR, TCRdb re-called the RACE reads, giving one row per CDR3 protein. Of around 180,000 distinct CDR3 sequences listed, 25% to 30% are singletons. The specimen was whole blood, collected in connection with sensitization to the hapten diphenylcyclopropenone (DPC). The receptors shown here come from a woman aged 25 to 39 with alopecia areata. Some clones in this sample may be carry-over from other donors' samples. The conserved cysteine and the conserved F or W are not part of the CDR3 here. Only part of the rows carry a size: once, few, many, or a class if the clone is expanded.

.,TRBJ2-3,TRBV28,ASSFDPSSGRSTDTQY
few,TRBJ2-6,TRBV29-1,SVDTGAGANVLT
many,TRBJ1-2,TRBV29-1,SARVWQGDNYGYT
few,TRBJ1-2,TRBV29-1,SVESSRNRYGYT
few,TRBJ1-3,TRBV2,ASSETRGNTIY
.,TRBJ2-7,TRBV14,ASSQRQSLGEQY
.,TRBJ2-1,TRBV5-1,ASSRGGAGLDEQF
many,TRBJ1-1,TRBV20-1,SAREGRNTEAF
.,TRBJ1-1,TRBV28,ASSTQGEGWAEAF
few,TRBJ2-3,TRBV4-3,ASSQDVLAGGLDTQY
few,TRBJ2-7,TRBV20-1,SAREGGTSYEQY
.,TRBJ2-7,TRBV10-3,AIRQGPNEQY
.,TRBJ2-2,TRBV19,ASSWTSGNTGELF
.,TRBJ2-3,TRBV4-2,ASSQSGTGRDTQY
.,TRBJ2-7,TRBV7-8,ASSPRPGPSA
few,TRBJ2-5,TRBV28,ASSRRGLAEGGEETQY
many,TRBJ1-6,TRBV28,ASGPGSLKPLH
.,TRBJ1-1,TRBV3-1,ASSRTGDTEAF
few,TRBJ2-1,TRBV6-5,AYWAISSYNEQF
.,TRBJ1-5,TRBV2,ASSEVPTAGQPQH
.,TRBJ2-3,TRBV5-1,ASSLGWSQTDTQY
few,TRBJ1-1,TRBV20-1,SAGDTGRVTEAF
.,TRBJ1-1,TRBV12-5,ASGLFPMNTEAF